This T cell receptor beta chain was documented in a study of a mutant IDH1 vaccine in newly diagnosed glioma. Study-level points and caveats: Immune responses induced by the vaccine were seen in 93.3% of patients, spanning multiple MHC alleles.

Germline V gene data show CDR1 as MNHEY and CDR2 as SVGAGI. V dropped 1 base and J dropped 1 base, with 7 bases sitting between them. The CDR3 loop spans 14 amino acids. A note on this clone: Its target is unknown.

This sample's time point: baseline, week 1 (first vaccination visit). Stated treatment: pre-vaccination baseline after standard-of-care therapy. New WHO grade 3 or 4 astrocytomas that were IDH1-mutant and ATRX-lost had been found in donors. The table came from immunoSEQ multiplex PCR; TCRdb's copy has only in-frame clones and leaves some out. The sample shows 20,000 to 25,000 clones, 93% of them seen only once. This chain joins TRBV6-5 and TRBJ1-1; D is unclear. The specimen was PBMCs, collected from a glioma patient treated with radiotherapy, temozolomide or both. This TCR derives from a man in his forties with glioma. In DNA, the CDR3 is TGTGCCAGCAGTTACTGGGGAACGAACACTGAAGCTTTCTTT. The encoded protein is CASSYWGTNTEAFF.